This TCR beta chain was identified in a study of blood T cell repertoires in COVID-19. Overall study context: Collection of acute and convalescent COVID-19 samples took place in the United States, Italy and Spain. Nucleic acid was either cDNA or gDNA, and it came from T cells, B-cell-depleted T cells, or PBMCs.

Method: immunoSEQ multiplex PCR; TCRdb's copy keeps in-frame clones and lacks some. Here the sample spans about 57,000 clones, 82% being singletons. This CDR3 has 14 amino acids. Trimming took 3 bases from V and 9 from J; bases not matched to a gene: 7. CDR1 and CDR2 from the germline V gene are MDHEN and SYDVKM. The chain joins TRBV28 to TRBJ1-4; 7 nucleotides line up with TRBD1. The receptor was isolated from a woman at least 80 years old with acute or convalescent COVID-19. Specimen: peripheral blood. CDR3 bases: TGTGCCAGCAGTTTCAGGGGGTCCTCGAAAAAACTGTTTTTT. This codes for CASSFRGSSKKLFF.